The present TCR beta chain was sequenced within a study of CD8 T cells in ankylosing spondylitis. Study observations and caveats: The clones that were linked to disease were reported to be significantly enriched in matched synovial fluid samples from ankylosing spondylitis patients. Seemingly characteristic of ankylosing spondylitis blood was a TCR beta motif consisting of roughly 8 highly homologous variants.

The authors made TCR beta libraries by quantitative 5'-RACE with molecular barcodes. TCRdb recomputed calls from the 5' RACE reads with MiXCR, one row per CDR3 protein. This table holds more than 400,000 distinct CDR3 sequences, less than 6% found once. At least ten counts were recorded for this clonotype. What it binds is not known. What was sequenced was blood, either unsorted or a sorted T cell fraction (not recorded which). This receptor was obtained from a male donor with ankylosing spondylitis.

CDR3 in amino acids: CASSRKGRGRAWGYTF. The CDR3 DNA reads as TGCGCCAGCAGCCGAAAGGGAAGGGGACGGGCCTGGGGCTACACCTTC. The gene calls are TRBV4-3 and TRBJ1-2; maybe TRBD1 (5 bases). This CDR3 region has 16 residues. In germline, CDR1 is LGHNA, CDR2 YSLEER. V was shortened by 4 bases and J by 8 bases, with 23 bases between the two germline ends.